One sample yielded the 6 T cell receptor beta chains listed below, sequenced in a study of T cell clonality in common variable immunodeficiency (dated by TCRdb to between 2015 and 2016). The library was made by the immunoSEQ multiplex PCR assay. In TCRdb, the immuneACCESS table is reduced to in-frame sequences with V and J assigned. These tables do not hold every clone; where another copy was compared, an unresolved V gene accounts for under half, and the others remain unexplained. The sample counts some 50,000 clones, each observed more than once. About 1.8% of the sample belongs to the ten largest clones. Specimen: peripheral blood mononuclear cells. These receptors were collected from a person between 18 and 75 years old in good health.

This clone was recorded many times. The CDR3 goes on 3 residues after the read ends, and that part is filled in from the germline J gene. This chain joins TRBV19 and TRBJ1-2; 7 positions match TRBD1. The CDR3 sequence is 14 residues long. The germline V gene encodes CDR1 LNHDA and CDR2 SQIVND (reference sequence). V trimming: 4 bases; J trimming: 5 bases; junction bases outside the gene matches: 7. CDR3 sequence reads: CASSTGTVDYGYTF. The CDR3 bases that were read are TGTGCCAGTAGTACGGGGACAGTCGATTATGGC.

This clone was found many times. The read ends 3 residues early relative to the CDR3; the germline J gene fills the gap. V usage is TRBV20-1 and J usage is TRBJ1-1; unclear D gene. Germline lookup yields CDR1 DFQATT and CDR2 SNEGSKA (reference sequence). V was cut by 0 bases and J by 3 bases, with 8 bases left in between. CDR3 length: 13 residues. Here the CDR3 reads CSARDLADTEAFF. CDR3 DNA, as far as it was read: TGCAGTGCTAGAGATCTCGCGGACACTGAA.

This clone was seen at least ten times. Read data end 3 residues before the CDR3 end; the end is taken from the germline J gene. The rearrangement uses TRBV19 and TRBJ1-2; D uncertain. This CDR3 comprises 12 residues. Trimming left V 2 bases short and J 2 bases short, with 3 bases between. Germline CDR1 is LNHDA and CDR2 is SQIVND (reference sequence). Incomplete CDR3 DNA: TGTGCCAGTAGTATACAAAACTATGGC. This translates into CASSIQNYG. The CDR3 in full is CASSIQNYGYTF.

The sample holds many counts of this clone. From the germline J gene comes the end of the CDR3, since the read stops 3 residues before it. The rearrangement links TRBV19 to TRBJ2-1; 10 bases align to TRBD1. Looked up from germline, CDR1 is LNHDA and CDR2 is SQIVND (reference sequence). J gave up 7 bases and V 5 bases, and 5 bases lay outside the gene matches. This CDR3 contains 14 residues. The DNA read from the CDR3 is TGTGCCAGTAGTCCGGGACAGGGGTGGAATGAG. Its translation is CASSPGQGWNE. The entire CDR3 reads CASSPGQGWNEQFF.

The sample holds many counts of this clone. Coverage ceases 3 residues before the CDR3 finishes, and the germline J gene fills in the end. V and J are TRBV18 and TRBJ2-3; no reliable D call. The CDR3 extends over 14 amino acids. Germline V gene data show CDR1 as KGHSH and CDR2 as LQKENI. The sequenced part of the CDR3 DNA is TGTGCCAGCTCACCTTTAATTACACAAGAGACG. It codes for CASSPLITQET. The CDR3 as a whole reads CASSPLITQETQYF.

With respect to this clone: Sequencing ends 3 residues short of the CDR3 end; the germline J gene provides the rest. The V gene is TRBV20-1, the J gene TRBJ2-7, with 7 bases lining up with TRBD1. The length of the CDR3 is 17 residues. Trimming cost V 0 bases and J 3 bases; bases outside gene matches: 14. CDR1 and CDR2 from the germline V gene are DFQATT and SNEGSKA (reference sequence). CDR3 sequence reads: CSARDARVRAGGYEQYF. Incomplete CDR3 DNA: TGCAGTGCTAGAGATGCTAGGGTACGGGCAGGGGGCTACGAG.